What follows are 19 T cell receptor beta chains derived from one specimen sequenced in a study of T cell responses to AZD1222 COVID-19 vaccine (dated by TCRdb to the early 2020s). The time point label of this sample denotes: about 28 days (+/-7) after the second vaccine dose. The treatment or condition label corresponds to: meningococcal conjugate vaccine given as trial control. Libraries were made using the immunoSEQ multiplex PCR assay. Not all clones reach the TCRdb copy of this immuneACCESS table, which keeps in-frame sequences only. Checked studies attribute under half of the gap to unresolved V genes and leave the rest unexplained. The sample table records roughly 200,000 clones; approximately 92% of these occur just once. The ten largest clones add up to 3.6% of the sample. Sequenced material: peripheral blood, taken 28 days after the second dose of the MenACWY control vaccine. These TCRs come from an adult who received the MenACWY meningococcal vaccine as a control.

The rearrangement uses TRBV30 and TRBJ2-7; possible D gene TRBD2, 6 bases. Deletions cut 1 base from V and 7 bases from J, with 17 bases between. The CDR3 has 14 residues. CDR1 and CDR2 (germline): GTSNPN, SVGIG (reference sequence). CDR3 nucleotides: TGTGCCTGGAGTGACCTAGCGAGGATGGGAGAGCAGTACTTC. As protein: CAWSDLARMGEQYF.

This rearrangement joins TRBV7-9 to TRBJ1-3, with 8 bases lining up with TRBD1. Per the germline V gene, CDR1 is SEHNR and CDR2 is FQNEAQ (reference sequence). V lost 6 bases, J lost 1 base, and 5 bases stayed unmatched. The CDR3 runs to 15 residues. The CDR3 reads CASSHRTGSGNTIYF. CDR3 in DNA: TGTGCCAGCAGTCATCGGACAGGGTCTGGAAACACCATATATTTT.

CDR3 loop: CASSAQLLARDTQYF. In nucleotides, the CDR3 is TGTGCCAGCAGTGCCCAGCTCCTCGCGAGGGATACGCAGTATTTT. The genes are TRBV2 and TRBJ2-3; the D is unclear. The germline V gene encodes CDR1 SNHLY and CDR2 FYNNEI. The CDR3 runs to 15 residues. The V end lost 4 bases, the J end lost 6 bases, and 17 bases lay between the germline ends. Complete variable domain (other parts from reference TRBV2 and TRBJ2-3): EPEVTQTPSHQVTQMGQEVILRCVPISNHLYFYWYRQILGQKVEFLVSFYNNEISEKSEIFDDQFSVERPDGSNFTLKIRSTKLEDSAMYFCASSAQLLARDTQYFGPGTRLTVL.

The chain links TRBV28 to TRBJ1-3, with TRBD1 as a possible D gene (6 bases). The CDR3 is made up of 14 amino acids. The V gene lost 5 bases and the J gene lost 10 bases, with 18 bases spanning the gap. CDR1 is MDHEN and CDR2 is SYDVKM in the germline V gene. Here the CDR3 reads CASSNNRDGRTIYF. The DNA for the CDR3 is TGTGCCAGCAGTAATAACAGGGATGGAAGGACCATATATTTT.

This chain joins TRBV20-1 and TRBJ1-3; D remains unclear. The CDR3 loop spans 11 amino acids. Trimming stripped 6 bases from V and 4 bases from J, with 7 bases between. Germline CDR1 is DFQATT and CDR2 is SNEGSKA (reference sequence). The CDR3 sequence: CSAELGNTIYF. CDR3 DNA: TGCAGTGCCGAGCTGGGAAACACCATATATTTT.

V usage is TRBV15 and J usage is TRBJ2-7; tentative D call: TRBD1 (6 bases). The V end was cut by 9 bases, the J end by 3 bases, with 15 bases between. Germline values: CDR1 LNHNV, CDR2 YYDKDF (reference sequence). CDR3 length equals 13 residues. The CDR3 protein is CATPWDTFYEQYF. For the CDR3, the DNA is TGTGCCACTCCATGGGACACTTTCTACGAGCAGTACTTC.

CDR3 nucleotides: TGTGCCAGCAGTTTGCACAGGGACACTGAAGCTTTCTTT. Amino acids: CASSLHRDTEAFF. This rearrangement joins TRBV12-3 or TRBV12-4 to TRBJ1-1, with D possibly matching TRBD1 (6 bases). The CDR3 runs 13 residues. The V gene lost 3 bases and the J gene lost 3 bases, with 8 bases spanning the gap.

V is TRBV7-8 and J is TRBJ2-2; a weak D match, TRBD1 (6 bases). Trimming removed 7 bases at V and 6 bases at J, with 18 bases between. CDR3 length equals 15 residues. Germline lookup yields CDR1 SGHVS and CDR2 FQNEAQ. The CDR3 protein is CASTPSGRGSGELFF. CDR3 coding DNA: TGTGCCAGCACCCCGAGTGGCAGGGGCTCCGGGGAGCTGTTTTTT.

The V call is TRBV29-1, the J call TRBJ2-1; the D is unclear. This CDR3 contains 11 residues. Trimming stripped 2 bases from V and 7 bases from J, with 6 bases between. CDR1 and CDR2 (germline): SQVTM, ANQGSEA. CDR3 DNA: TGCAGCGTTGAAAGGCCGAATGAGCAGTTCTTC. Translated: CSVERPNEQFF.

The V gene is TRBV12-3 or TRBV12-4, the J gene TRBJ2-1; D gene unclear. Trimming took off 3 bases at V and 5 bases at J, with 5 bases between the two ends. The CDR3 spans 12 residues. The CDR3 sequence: CASSFEDNEQFF. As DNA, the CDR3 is TGTGCCAGCAGTTTTGAAGACAATGAGCAGTTCTTC.

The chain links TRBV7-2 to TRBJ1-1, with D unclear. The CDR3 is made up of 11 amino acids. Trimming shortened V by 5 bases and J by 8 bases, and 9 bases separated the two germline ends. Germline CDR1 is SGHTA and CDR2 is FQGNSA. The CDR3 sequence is CASSGEAEAFF. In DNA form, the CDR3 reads TGTGCCAGCAGCGGCGAGGCAGAAGCTTTCTTT.

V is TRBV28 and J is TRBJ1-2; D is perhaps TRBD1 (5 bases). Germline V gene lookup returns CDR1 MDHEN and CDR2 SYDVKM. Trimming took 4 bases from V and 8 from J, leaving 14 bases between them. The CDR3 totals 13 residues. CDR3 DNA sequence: TGTGCCAGCAGTTCCGGGGCAGGGAGCGGCTACACCTTC. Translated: CASSSGAGSGYTF.

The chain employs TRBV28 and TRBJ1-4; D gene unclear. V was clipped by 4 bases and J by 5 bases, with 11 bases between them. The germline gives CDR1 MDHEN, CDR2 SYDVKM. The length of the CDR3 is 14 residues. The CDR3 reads CASSSGRINEKLFF. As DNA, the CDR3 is TGTGCCAGCAGTTCAGGTCGGATCAATGAAAAACTGTTTTTT.

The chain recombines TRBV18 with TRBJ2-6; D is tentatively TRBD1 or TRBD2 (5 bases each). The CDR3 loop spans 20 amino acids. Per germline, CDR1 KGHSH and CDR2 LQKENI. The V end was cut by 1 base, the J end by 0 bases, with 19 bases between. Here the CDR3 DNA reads TGTGCCAGCTCACCACAGGTGAAAACCTTCGGGGCCTCTGGGGCCAACGTCCTGACTTTC. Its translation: CASSPQVKTFGASGANVLTF. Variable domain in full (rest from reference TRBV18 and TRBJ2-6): NAGVMQNPRHLVRRRGQEARLRCSPMKGHSHVYWYRQLPEEGLKFMVYLQKENIIDESGMPKERFSAEFPKEGPSILRIQQVVRGDSAAYFCASSPQVKTFGASGANVLTFGAGSRLTVL.

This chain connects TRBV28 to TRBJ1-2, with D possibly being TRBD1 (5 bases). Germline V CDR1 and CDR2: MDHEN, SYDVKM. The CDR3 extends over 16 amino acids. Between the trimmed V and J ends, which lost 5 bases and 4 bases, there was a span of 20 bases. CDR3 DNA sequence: TGTGCCAGCAGTCAACTAAGGGACTTCCCCCCCTATGGCTACACCTTC. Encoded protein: CASSQLRDFPPYGYTF.

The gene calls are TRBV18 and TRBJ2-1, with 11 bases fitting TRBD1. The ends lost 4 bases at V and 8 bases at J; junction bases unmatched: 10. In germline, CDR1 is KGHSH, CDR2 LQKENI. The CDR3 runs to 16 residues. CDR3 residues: CASSLTGQGASDEQFF. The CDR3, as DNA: TGTGCCAGCTCACTAACCGGACAGGGGGCTTCCGATGAGCAGTTCTTC.

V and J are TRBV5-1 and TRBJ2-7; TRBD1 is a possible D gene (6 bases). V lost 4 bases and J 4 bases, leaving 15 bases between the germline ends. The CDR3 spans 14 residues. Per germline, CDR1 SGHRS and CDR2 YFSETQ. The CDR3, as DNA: TGCGCCAGCAGCCTCCGGGACACTCAATACGAGCAGTACTTC. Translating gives CASSLRDTQYEQYF.

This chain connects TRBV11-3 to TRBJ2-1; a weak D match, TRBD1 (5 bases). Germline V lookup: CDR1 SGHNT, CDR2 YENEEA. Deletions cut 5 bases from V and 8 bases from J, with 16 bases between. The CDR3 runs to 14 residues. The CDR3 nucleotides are TGTGCCAGCAGCCGACCTTGGGGCAACGATGAGCAGTTCTTC. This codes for CASSRPWGNDEQFF.

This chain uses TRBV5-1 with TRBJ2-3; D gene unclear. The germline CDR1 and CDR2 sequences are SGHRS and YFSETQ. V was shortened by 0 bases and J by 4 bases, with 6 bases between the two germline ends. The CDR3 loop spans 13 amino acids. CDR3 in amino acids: CASSLVPSDTQYF. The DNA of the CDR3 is TGCGCCAGCAGCTTGGTGCCGTCAGATACGCAGTATTTT. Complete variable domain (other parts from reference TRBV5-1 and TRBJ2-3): KAGVTQTPRYLIKTRGQQVTLSCSPISGHRSVSWYQQTPGQGLQFLFEYFSETQRNKGNFPGRFSGRQFSNSRSEMNVSTLELGDSALYLCASSLVPSDTQYFGPGTRLTVL.